This T cell receptor beta chain came from a study of cytomegalovirus exposure and HLA in healthy donors. The CDR3 length is 17 residues. Germline assignment: CDR1 WNHNN and CDR2 SYGVQD (reference sequence). Trimming stripped 0 bases from V and 0 bases from J, with 12 bases between. The PCR contained 60 Vbeta and 13 Jbeta primers. In the study's own analysis: Later analysis identified 80 million to 85 million unique TCR beta chains, about 10 million shared. Some clones are missing from TCRdb's copy, which holds only in-frame ones; the method was immunoSEQ multiplex PCR. D and trimming come from the DNA, and the V and J calls and clone size come from that table. This repertoire shows approximately 170,000 clones, roughly 76% found once; its top ten account for 2% to 2.5%.

The sequencing input was PBMCs. The chain has TRBV10-1 and TRBJ1-3; no definite D call. The clonotype was recovered from a male donor in good health and CMV-seronegative. The CDR3 protein is CASSESGGSSSGNTIYF. CDR3 DNA sequence: TGCGCCAGCAGTGAGTCGGGCGGGAGCTCCTCTGGAAACACCATATATTTT.